Following are 13 T cell receptor beta chains from one sample sequenced in a study of cytotoxic CD8 clonotypes in ibrutinib-treated CLL. Libraries were prepared by immunoSEQ multiplex PCR; TCRdb keeps only in-frame clonotypes and omits some of them. The sample shows 160,000 or so clones, roughly 80% of them seen only once. The material sequenced was PBMCs, taken after 24 months of ibrutinib treatment. These receptors were obtained from a human donor with chronic lymphocytic leukemia.

V usage is TRBV2 and J usage is TRBJ1-1; D not resolved. V lost 6 bases, J lost 6 bases, and 8 bases lay in between. The CDR3 loop spans 11 amino acids. CDR1 SNHLY and CDR2 FYNNEI come from the germline V gene. Here the CDR3 reads CASRDFPEAFF. The CDR3 DNA reads TGTGCCAGCAGAGACTTCCCTGAAGCTTTCTTT.

The CDR3 nucleotides are TGTGCCAGCAGTGTTCCTTCCGGGCTCTCCTACGAGCAGTACTTC. It yields the protein CASSVPSGLSYEQYF. The chain is built from TRBV28 and TRBJ2-7; D remains unclear. Per the germline V gene, CDR1 is MDHEN and CDR2 is SYDVKM. V was trimmed by 5 bases and J by 0 bases, leaving 14 bases between them. The length of the CDR3 is 15 residues.

The chain carries TRBV28 and TRBJ2-5; 7 bases map to TRBD2. The V segment lost 7 bases and the J segment 0 bases; nucleotides outside the gene matches: 5. The CDR3 sequence is 14 residues long. Germline-derived CDR1 and CDR2 are MDHEN and SYDVKM. The CDR3 DNA is TGTGCCAGCACGAACGGGGGGTACCAAGAGACCCAGTACTTC. It translates to CASTNGGYQETQYF.

This chain's CDR3 is CASSLQGPEAFF. The CDR3 bases are TGTGCCAGCTCACTACAGGGTCCTGAAGCTTTCTTT. The chain recombines TRBV18 with TRBJ1-1; tentatively, D is TRBD1 (6 bases). The CDR3 has 12 residues. Trimming took 4 bases from V and 6 from J, leaving 9 bases between them. Germline V gene data show CDR1 as KGHSH and CDR2 as LQKENI.

The rearrangement joins TRBV7-8 to TRBJ1-3; unclear D gene. This CDR3 spans 14 amino acids. Germline loops: CDR1 SGHVS, CDR2 FQNEAQ. The V end lost 1 base, the J end lost 9 bases, and 13 bases lay between the germline ends. CDR3 sequence (DNA): TGTGCCAGCAGCTTAGAAATGGGTTTCGGCACCATATATTTT. This sequence encodes CASSLEMGFGTIYF.

The V gene is TRBV5-1, the J gene TRBJ1-1; 10 bases map to TRBD1. CDR1 and CDR2 from the germline V gene are SGHRS and YFSETQ. V lost 5 bases, J lost 4 bases, and 8 bases stayed unmatched. The CDR3 runs to 15 residues. The CDR3 coding sequence is TGCGCCAGCAGTTCTAGACAGGGGGCGCCCACTGAAGCTTTCTTT. Protein sequence: CASSSRQGAPTEAFF.

The CDR3 sequence is CASTGAGSYNEQFF. The DNA of the CDR3 is TGTGCCAGCACCGGGGCGGGATCCTACAATGAGCAGTTCTTC. The chain carries TRBV6-1 and TRBJ2-1, with a weak D call TRBD2 (6 bases). This CDR3 contains 14 residues. Germline CDR1 and CDR2: MNHNS and SASEGT. The V end was cut by 7 bases, the J end by 1 base, with 11 bases between.

The chain combines TRBV7-3 with TRBJ2-3, with TRBD2 as a possible D gene (5 bases). Germline CDR1 and CDR2: SGHTA and FQGTGA. CDR3 length: 14 amino acids. Trimming removed 3 bases from V and 7 bases from J, with 14 bases in between. The chain's CDR3 is CASSFQEVTNTQYF. As DNA, the CDR3 is TGTGCCAGCAGCTTCCAGGAGGTTACAAATACGCAGTATTTT.

The rearrangement joins TRBV27 to TRBJ1-2; D is perhaps TRBD1 (5 bases). Trimming stripped 3 bases from V and 2 bases from J, with 13 bases between. The CDR3 has 15 amino acids. Germline assignment: CDR1 MNHEY and CDR2 SMNVEV (reference sequence). The CDR3 is CASSFWGGNNYGYTF. CDR3 DNA sequence: TGTGCCAGCAGTTTCTGGGGGGGAAACAACTATGGCTACACCTTC.

CDR3 in DNA: TGTGCCAGCAGCTTGAGGGATTACGAGCAGTACTTC. As protein: CASSLRDYEQYF. This chain uses TRBV7-3 with TRBJ2-7; D is possibly TRBD2 (5 bases). The germline V gene has CDR1 SGHTA and CDR2 FQGTGA. This CDR3 comprises 12 residues. Trimming pared 3 bases from V and 4 bases from J, leaving 7 bases between.

This clone was seen a single time. The chain is built from TRBV19 and TRBJ1-4; TRBD1 is a possible D gene (5 bases). Germline V gene data show CDR1 as LNHDA and CDR2 as SQIVND (reference sequence). Trimming pared 4 bases from V and 4 bases from J, leaving 13 bases between. The CDR3 is made up of 15 amino acids. This CDR3 reads CASSRAGLGNEKLFF. The CDR3 DNA reads as TGTGCCAGTAGTAGAGCAGGGTTAGGTAATGAAAAACTGTTTTTT.

The genes are TRBV11-2 and TRBJ2-3; D not resolved. This CDR3 is 12 amino acids long. Trimming removed 5 bases from V and 6 bases from J, with 9 bases in between. Germline V lookup: CDR1 SGHAT, CDR2 FQNNGV. The CDR3, as DNA: TGTGCCAGCAGCGAGCGAAGGGATACGCAGTATTTT. Protein: CASSERRDTQYF.

J is TRBJ2-2 and V is TRBV11-2; D gene ambiguous. From germline, CDR1 is SGHAT and CDR2 FQNNGV. V dropped 3 bases and J dropped 4 bases, with 3 bases sitting between them. The CDR3 loop spans 12 amino acids. CDR3 nucleotide sequence: TGTGCCAGCAGCTTCCTCACCGGGGAGCTGTTTTTT. Its protein is CASSFLTGELFF.